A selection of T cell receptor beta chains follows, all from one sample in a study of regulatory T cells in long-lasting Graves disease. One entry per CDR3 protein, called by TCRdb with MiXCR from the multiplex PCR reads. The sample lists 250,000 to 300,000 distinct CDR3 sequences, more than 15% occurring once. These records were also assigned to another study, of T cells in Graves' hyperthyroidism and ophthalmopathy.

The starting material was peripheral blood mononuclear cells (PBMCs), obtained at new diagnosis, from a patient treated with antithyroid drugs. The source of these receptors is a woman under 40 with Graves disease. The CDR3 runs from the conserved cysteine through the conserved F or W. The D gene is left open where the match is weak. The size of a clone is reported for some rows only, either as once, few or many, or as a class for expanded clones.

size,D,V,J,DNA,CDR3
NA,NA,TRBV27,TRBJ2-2,TGTGCCAGCAAGGTCCCGGAATACACCGGGGAGCTGTTTTTT,CASKVPEYTGELFF
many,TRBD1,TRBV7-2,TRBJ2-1,TGTGCCAGCAGCGGAGGGACAGGGGACAATGAGCAGTTCTTC,CASSGGTGDNEQFF
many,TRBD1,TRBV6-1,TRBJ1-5,TGTGCCAGCACCCAGGCAGGGGGTCAGCCCCAGCATTTT,CASTQAGGQPQHF
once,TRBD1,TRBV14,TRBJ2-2,TGTGCCAGCAGCTTTTGCTCCGGGACAGGCACCGGGGAGCTGTTTTTT,CASSFCSGTGTGELFF
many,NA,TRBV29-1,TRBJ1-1,TGCAGCGTTTTTGGGATGAGGACCTACATGAACACTGAAGCTTTCTTT,CSVFGMRTYMNTEAFF
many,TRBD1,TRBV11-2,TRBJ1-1,TGTGCCAGCAGCCGGACAGGAACCTTAGGTGCTTTCTTT,CASSRTGTLGAFF
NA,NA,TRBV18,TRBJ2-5,TGTGCCAGCTCACCACTTGGGGGAGGAGAGACCCAGTACTTC,CASSPLGGGETQYF
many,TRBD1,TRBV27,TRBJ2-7,TGTGCCAGCAGTCCGACAGGGACAGTATCCTACGAGCAGTACTTC,CASSPTGTVSYEQYF
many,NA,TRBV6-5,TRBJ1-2,TGTGCCAGCAGTTCCTTACACCGGGACACTGTCTATGGCTACACCTTC,CASSSLHRDTVYGYTF
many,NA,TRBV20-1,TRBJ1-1,TGCAGTGCTAGAGAACTGGTCCGAGAAGCTTTCTTT,CSARELVREAFF
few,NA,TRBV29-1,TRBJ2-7,TGCAGCGTTGTGACAGGTTCAAACGAGCAGTACTTC,CSVVTGSNEQYF